Below are 5 T cell receptor beta chains sequenced from a single sample in a study of technical replicates of blood from several donors. The method was immunoSEQ multiplex PCR; TCRdb's version includes in-frame clones alone and lacks a portion of them. The sample lists 60,000 to 80,000 clones, under 90% occurring once. The specimen was PBMCs. These receptors came from a human donor in good health. Some clones in this sample may be carry-over from other donors' samples.

The chain combines TRBV4-1 with TRBJ2-5, with 8 bases identical to TRBD1. V trimming: 2 bases; J trimming: 1 base; junction bases outside the gene matches: 6. Germline V CDR1 and CDR2: MGHRA, YSYEKL. The CDR3 has 16 amino acids. CDR3: CASSQPSTGAQETQYF. The CDR3 nucleotides read TGCGCCAGCAGCCAACCCTCGACAGGGGCCCAAGAGACCCAGTACTTC.

This chain links TRBV18 with TRBJ1-2, with 10 bases identical to TRBD1. V trimming: 5 bases; J trimming: 4 bases; junction bases outside the gene matches: 7. The germline V gene has CDR1 KGHSH and CDR2 LQKENI. The CDR3 runs to 15 residues. DNA for the CDR3: TGTGCCAGCTCAAGCGGCGGACAGGGGGGCTATGGCTACACCTTC. Its translation: CASSSGGQGGYGYTF.

This sequence joins TRBV30 and TRBJ1-4, with TRBD1 matching 8 bases. CDR1 is GTSNPN and CDR2 is SVGIG in the germline V gene (reference sequence). The CDR3 extends over 15 amino acids. The ends lost 2 bases at V and 2 bases at J; junction bases unmatched: 4. The CDR3 sequence: CAWSTGQGTNEKLFF. Written as DNA, the CDR3 is TGTGCCTGGAGTACAGGACAGGGCACTAATGAAAAACTGTTTTTT.

The gene calls are TRBV5-5 and TRBJ2-2; tentative D call: TRBD2 (5 bases). CDR1 and CDR2 (germline): SGHKS, YYEKEE (reference sequence). V was pared by 4 bases and J by 1 base, with 11 bases between. CDR3 size: 15 residues. This CDR3 reads CASSPRAVNTGELFF. DNA for the CDR3: TGTGCCAGCAGCCCCCGAGCGGTGAACACCGGGGAGCTGTTTTTT.

This clone was seen more than once but under ten times. This chain joins TRBV7-9 and TRBJ2-3; TRBD2 matches at 8 bases. This CDR3 has 13 residues. The germline V gene encodes CDR1 SEHNR and CDR2 FQNEAQ (reference sequence). The junction had 9 bases not matched to a gene; V was cut back by 8 bases and J by 8 bases. The CDR3 is CASSGGIGVTQYF. CDR3 bases: TGTGCCAGCTCGGGGGGGATAGGGGTTACGCAGTATTTT.